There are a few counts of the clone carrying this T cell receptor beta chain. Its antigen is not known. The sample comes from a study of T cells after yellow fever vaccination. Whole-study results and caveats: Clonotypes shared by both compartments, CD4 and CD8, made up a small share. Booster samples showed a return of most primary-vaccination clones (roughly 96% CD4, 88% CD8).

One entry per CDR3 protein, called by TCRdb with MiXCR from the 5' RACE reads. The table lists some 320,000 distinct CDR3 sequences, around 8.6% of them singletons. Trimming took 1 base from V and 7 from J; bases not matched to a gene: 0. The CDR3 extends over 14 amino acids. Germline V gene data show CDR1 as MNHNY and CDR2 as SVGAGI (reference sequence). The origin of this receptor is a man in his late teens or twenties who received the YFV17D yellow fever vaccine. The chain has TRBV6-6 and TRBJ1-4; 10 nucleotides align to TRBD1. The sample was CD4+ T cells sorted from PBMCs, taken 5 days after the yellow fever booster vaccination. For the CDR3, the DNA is TGTGCCAGCAGTTACTGGGACAGGGGTGAAAAACTGTTTTTT. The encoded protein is CASSYWDRGEKLFF.